This TCR beta chain comes out of a study of OX40 agonist ivuxolimab in advanced cancers. Regarding the study as a whole: Clonal expansion was seen in CD4+ and CD8+ blood T cells by week 6 at 0.1 to 3.0 mg/kg. Some of the lowest clonal expansion was seen in partial responders at 0.1-3.0 mg/kg.

The CDR3 is 14 residues long. Trimming took 2 bases from V and 4 from J, leaving 10 bases between them. Germline values: CDR1 MNHEY, CDR2 SMNVEV (reference sequence). The protocol was immunoSEQ multiplex PCR, while the TCRdb copy is restricted to in-frame clones and leaves out a portion. The table lists 35,000 to 55,000 clones, roughly 82% of them singletons. About this clone itself: No antigen is known for it.

The sequencing used CD4+ or CD8+ T cells sorted from blood, collected in a trial of the OX40 agonist ivuxolimab. This TCR derives from an adult with an advanced solid tumor such as melanoma, head and neck, liver or kidney cancer. This sequence joins TRBV27 and TRBJ2-3; no definite D call. Written as DNA, the CDR3 is TGTGCCAGCAGTTTACCCGCCCAACCAGATACGCAGTATTTT. As protein: CASSLPAQPDTQYF.